A single sample gave rise to the 29 T cell receptor beta chains below, sequenced in a study of OX40 agonist ivuxolimab in advanced cancers. The method was immunoSEQ multiplex PCR; TCRdb's version includes in-frame clones alone and lacks a portion of them. The table has fewer than 100,000 clones, roughly 87% seen once. The specimen was CD4+ or CD8+ T cells sorted from blood, collected in a trial of the OX40 agonist ivuxolimab. The origin of the receptors is an adult with an advanced solid tumor such as melanoma, head and neck, liver or kidney cancer.

This clone was counted only a few times. The chain recombines TRBV11-3 with TRBJ2-3, with TRBD1 matching over 8 bases. CDR3 length: 15 residues. J lost 1 base, V lost 5 bases, and 5 bases had no gene match. Germline V lookup: CDR1 SGHNT, CDR2 YENEEA. The CDR3 nucleotides are TGTGCCAGCAGCCCCCAGGGGGCCGGCACAGATACGCAGTATTTT. Translated, it gives CASSPQGAGTDTQYF.

This chain uses TRBV7-2 with TRBJ2-5; D is uncertain. Trimming took 5 bases from V and 4 from J, leaving 14 bases between them. Germline assignment: CDR1 SGHTA and CDR2 FQGNSA. This CDR3 region has 14 residues. The chain's CDR3 is CASSRVKTGETQYF. The CDR3 nucleotides are TGTGCCAGCAGCCGGGTGAAGACGGGAGAGACCCAGTACTTC.

This clone was counted once. The chain carries TRBV29-1 and TRBJ1-2, with a weak D call TRBD1 (6 bases). This CDR3 spans 13 amino acids. In germline, CDR1 is SQVTM, CDR2 ANQGSEA. With 8 bases removed from V and 5 bases from J, the gap between germline ends came to 18 bases. DNA of the CDR3: TGCAGCACACGCCGGACAGCAACTTATGGCTACACCTTC. It codes for CSTRRTATYGYTF.

The chain carries TRBV19 and TRBJ1-1, with a tentative D call TRBD1 (6 bases). Germline loops: CDR1 LNHDA, CDR2 SQIVND (reference sequence). The CDR3 loop spans 15 amino acids. V dropped 2 bases and J dropped 1 base, with 11 bases sitting between them. CDR3 nucleotides: TGTGCCAGTAGTATAATAGGACAGAAGAACACTGAAGCTTTCTTT. It encodes CASSIIGQKNTEAFF.

The chain uses TRBV28 and TRBJ2-7; D is uncertain. V lost 4 bases and J lost 0, with 10 bases in between. Germline V lookup: CDR1 MDHEN, CDR2 SYDVKM. The CDR3 sequence is 14 residues long. The CDR3 bases are TGTGCCAGCAGTTCCCACGGCACCTCCTACGAGCAGTACTTC. Amino acids: CASSSHGTSYEQYF.

The chain has TRBV19 and TRBJ2-3, with 10 bases aligning to TRBD2. CDR1 is LNHDA, CDR2 SQIVND, per germline (reference sequence). J gave up 4 bases and V 10 bases, and 5 bases lay outside the gene matches. The CDR3 consists of 13 residues. The CDR3 DNA is TGTGCCACCGCCCTAGCGGGGGCAGATACGCAGTATTTT. Protein sequence: CATALAGADTQYF.

This clone was detected only once. The chain combines TRBV10-3 with TRBJ1-2, with 7 bases lining up with TRBD1. Germline V gene sequence: CDR1 ENHRY, CDR2 SYGVKD. The CDR3 covers 14 residues. J lost 2 bases, V lost 3 bases, and 3 bases had no gene match. The CDR3 loop is CAISDRQGNYGYTF. The CDR3 DNA reads TGTGCCATCAGTGACCGACAGGGAAACTATGGCTACACCTTC.

This clone was detected only once. The chain uses TRBV27 and TRBJ1-3; D unclear. Germline V gene sequence: CDR1 MNHEY, CDR2 SMNVEV (reference sequence). CDR3 length: 15 amino acids. V was cut by 8 bases and J by 0 bases, with 14 bases left in between. The CDR3 here is CASLPRTASGNTIYF. CDR3 nucleotides: TGTGCCAGCCTCCCCCGGACTGCCTCTGGAAACACCATATATTTT.

This chain joins TRBV19 and TRBJ2-2; 9 nucleotides align to TRBD2. The junction had 0 bases not matched to a gene; V was cut back by 1 base and J by 0 bases. The CDR3 covers 16 residues. Germline CDR1 is LNHDA and CDR2 is SQIVND (reference sequence). CDR3 nucleotide sequence: TGTGCCAGTAGTATAGGGACTAGCGCGAACACCGGGGAGCTGTTTTTT. Its translation: CASSIGTSANTGELFF.

The count of this clone is one. V and J are TRBV5-4 and TRBJ2-2, with D possibly TRBD2 on 5 matching bases. The CDR3 has 16 amino acids. The V end was cut by 1 base, the J end by 2 bases, with 12 bases between. Germline assignment: CDR1 SGHNT and CDR2 YYREEE (reference sequence). The CDR3: CASSLTGSGNTGELFF. The CDR3 DNA follows: TGTGCCAGCAGCTTGACTGGGTCGGGAAACACCGGGGAGCTGTTTTTT. Full variable domain (missing parts from reference TRBV5-4 and TRBJ2-2): ETGVTQSPTHLIKTRGQQVTLRCSSQSGHNTVSWYQQALGQGPQFIFQYYREEENGRGNFPPRFSGLQFPNYSSELNVNALELDDSALYLCASSLTGSGNTGELFFGEGSRLTVL.

V and J are TRBV10-1 and TRBJ2-1; D gene ambiguous. Germline CDR1 reads WNHNN; CDR2 reads SYGVQD (reference sequence). Trimming left V 1 base short and J 4 bases short, with 14 bases between. The CDR3 loop spans 16 amino acids. The CDR3 spells CASSEFRTANYNEQFF. Written as DNA, the CDR3 is TGCGCCAGCAGTGAGTTTAGGACGGCTAATTACAATGAGCAGTTCTTC.

In its sample, this clone was seen many times. The gene calls are TRBV30 and TRBJ1-6; D is unresolved. This CDR3 spans 13 amino acids. The germline V and J ends were trimmed by 2 bases and 10 bases, with 12 bases remaining between them. The V gene's germline CDR1 is GTSNPN and CDR2 SVGIG (reference sequence). The CDR3 DNA reads TGTGCCTGGAGTACTGGAATACAATCACCCCTCCACTTT. Encoded protein: CAWSTGIQSPLHF.

A note on this clone: A read error may produce the germline difference seen at one junction end. This chain joins TRBV7-8 and TRBJ1-1, with 9 bases lining up with TRBD1. The CDR3 is made up of 15 amino acids. Germline loops: CDR1 SGHVS, CDR2 FQNEAQ. The CDR3: CASSALTGGNAEAFF. The CDR3 DNA sequence: TGTGCCAGCAGCGCATTGACAGGGGGGAACGCTGAAGCTTTCTTT.

The chain uses TRBV5-6 and TRBJ2-7, with D possibly TRBD2 on 5 matching bases. This CDR3 region has 15 residues. Germline lookup yields CDR1 SGHDT and CDR2 YYEEEE. Between the trimmed V and J ends, which lost 6 bases and 5 bases, there was a span of 21 bases. The DNA for the CDR3 is TGTGCCAGCACCTTTCAGTTCTTCGAGGGAAACGAGCAGTACTTC. This encodes CASTFQFFEGNEQYF.

This chain connects TRBV2 to TRBJ1-5; possible D gene TRBD1, 6 bases. Germline V CDR1 and CDR2: SNHLY, FYNNEI. Trimming cost V 6 bases and J 3 bases, with 12 bases left between them. The CDR3 has 14 amino acids. CDR3 region: CASRGGGINQPQHF. CDR3 in DNA: TGTGCCAGCAGAGGAGGGGGGATCAATCAGCCCCAGCATTTT.

This clone was seen a single time. The chain has TRBV4-2 and TRBJ2-4; no clear D. V was pared by 4 bases and J by 7 bases, with 5 bases between. The CDR3 runs to 11 residues. Per germline, CDR1 LGHNA and CDR2 YNFKEQ. The CDR3 DNA is TGTGCCAGCAGCCCCGGGAACATTCAGTACTTC. Its protein is CASSPGNIQYF.

The chain has TRBV11-1 and TRBJ2-1, with 9 bases fitting TRBD1. The V and J ends lost 5 bases and 3 bases, in that order; junction bases with no gene match: 5. CDR3 size: 15 residues. CDR1 is SGHAT, CDR2 FQDESV, per germline (reference sequence). The CDR3 spells CASSPKTGGYNEQFF. The CDR3 nucleotides read TGTGCCAGCAGCCCCAAGACAGGGGGCTACAATGAGCAGTTCTTC.

V usage is TRBV9 and J usage is TRBJ2-2; 7 nucleotides align to TRBD2. The CDR3 has 15 residues. V gave up 0 bases and J gave up 3 bases; unmatched junction bases: 2. Germline loops: CDR1 SGDLS, CDR2 YYNGEE. CDR3 loop: CASSVVGGDTGELFF. The CDR3 DNA reads TGTGCCAGCAGCGTAGTGGGAGGGGACACCGGGGAGCTGTTTTTT.

The V gene is TRBV15, the J gene TRBJ2-1, with D hard to call. Germline assignment: CDR1 LNHNV and CDR2 YYDKDF (reference sequence). CDR3 length equals 15 residues. V shed 0 bases and J shed 5 bases, with 11 bases lying between them. Here the CDR3 DNA reads TGTGCCACCAGCAGAGATCTGGCGACGGACAATGAGCAGTTCTTC. Translating it yields CATSRDLATDNEQFF.

J is TRBJ1-1 and V is TRBV10-2; D possibly corresponds to TRBD1 (5 bases). CDR3 length equals 16 residues. V shed 6 bases and J shed 1 base, with 18 bases lying between them. Germline V gene lookup returns CDR1 WSHSY and CDR2 SAAADI. CDR3 sequence reads: CASRQDSGFGNTEAFF. The CDR3 coding sequence is TGCGCCAGCAGGCAAGACAGTGGGTTCGGGAACACTGAAGCTTTCTTT.

This chain links TRBV7-8 with TRBJ2-6; D remains unclear. Trimming took off 3 bases at V and 2 bases at J, with 5 bases between the two ends. Germline V gene lookup returns CDR1 SGHVS and CDR2 FQNEAQ. The CDR3 covers 14 residues. This CDR3 is CASSLFTGANVLTF. The CDR3, as DNA: TGTGCCAGCAGCTTGTTTACTGGGGCCAACGTCCTGACTTTC.

The chain combines TRBV29-1 with TRBJ1-1; D ambiguous. The CDR3 has 11 amino acids. With 1 base removed from V and 8 bases from J, the gap between germline ends came to 8 bases. CDR1 and CDR2 from the germline V gene are SQVTM and ANQGSEA. CDR3 nucleotide sequence: TGCAGCGTTGAAGGCCCCACCGAAGCTTTCTTT. As protein: CSVEGPTEAFF.

The chain links TRBV9 to TRBJ1-2; D not resolved. The CDR3 consists of 15 residues. V lost 2 bases to trimming and J lost 2 bases, with 13 bases between them. CDR1 is SGDLS and CDR2 is YYNGEE in the germline V gene. The CDR3, as DNA: TGTGCCAGCAGCGTCTTAATGGAAGGCAACTATGGCTACACCTTC. Amino acids: CASSVLMEGNYGYTF.

This clone has only a few counts. The chain recombines TRBV29-1 with TRBJ2-7; tentatively, D is TRBD2 (5 bases). Per the germline V gene, CDR1 is SQVTM and CDR2 is ANQGSEA. CDR3 length: 14 amino acids. The ends were cut back, 4 bases at V and 2 bases at J, with 15 bases in the middle. CDR3 coding DNA: TGCAGCGTTGTAGGACGTCGGGGAACCTACGAGCAGTACTTC. This codes for CSVVGRRGTYEQYF.

CDR3 sequence reads: CASSNRGLQYF. The CDR3 DNA reads as TGTGCCAGCAGCAACCGGGGGCTCCAGTACTTC. V and J are TRBV7-2 and TRBJ2-5; D might be TRBD1 or TRBD2, each matching 6 bases. There are 11 residues in the CDR3. Trimming took off 5 bases at V and 10 bases at J, with 11 bases between the two ends. CDR1 is SGHTA and CDR2 is FQGNSA in the germline V gene.

The chain carries TRBV2 and TRBJ2-7; D unresolved. The CDR3 sequence is 11 residues long. V lost 4 bases and J lost 4, with 5 bases in between. CDR1 is SNHLY and CDR2 is FYNNEI in the germline V gene. CDR3 residues: CASSVAYEQYF. The CDR3 DNA is TGTGCCAGCAGTGTCGCGTACGAGCAGTACTTC. Looking up the rest from reference TRBV2 and TRBJ2-7 gives the full variable domain: EPEVTQTPSHQVTQMGQEVILRCVPISNHLYFYWYRQILGQKVEFLVSFYNNEISEKSEIFDDQFSVERPDGSNFTLKIRSTKLEDSAMYFCASSVAYEQYFGPGTRLTVT.

V and J are TRBV27 and TRBJ1-2; TRBD1 aligns across 8 bases. This CDR3 has 12 amino acids. Germline trimming cut 10 bases from V and 8 bases from J; bases unmatched to any gene: 9. In germline, CDR1 is MNHEY, CDR2 SMNVEV (reference sequence). The CDR3 region has the DNA TGTGCCACCTCAGACAGGGGATACGGCTACACCTTC. It is translated as CATSDRGYGYTF.

The chain employs TRBV6-1 and TRBJ2-5; the D is unclear. The CDR3 loop spans 14 amino acids. V lost 8 bases and J 7 bases, leaving 20 bases between the germline ends. Germline CDR1 is MNHNS and CDR2 is SASEGT. In DNA form, the CDR3 reads TGTGCCAGCGCTCCGGAGACCACAACGGGGACCCAGTACTTC. It is translated as CASAPETTTGTQYF.

The rearrangement uses TRBV7-9 and TRBJ1-2; maybe TRBD1 (5 bases). Germline V gene lookup returns CDR1 SEHNR and CDR2 FQNEAQ (reference sequence). The CDR3 runs to 14 residues. V was cut by 4 bases and J by 7 bases, with 16 bases left in between. The CDR3 loop is CASSSGPSRSGYTF. The DNA of the CDR3 is TGTGCCAGCAGCTCGGGGCCTTCTCGAAGTGGCTACACCTTC. The full variable domain, completed using reference TRBV7-9 and TRBJ1-2, is DTGVSQNPRHKITKRGQNVTFRCDPISEHNRLYWYRQTLGQGPEFLTYFQNEAQLEKSRLLSDRFSAERPKGSFSTLEIQRTEQGDSAMYLCASSSGPSRSGYTFGSGTRLTVV.